What follows describes a single TCR beta chain. Its antigen is still unknown. Through a sample-barcoded 5' primer and a J-beta primer mix, a second PCR was run for roughly 6 to 12 cycles. Every molecule of cDNA carried a tag from a template-switch adaptor with 12 random nucleotides. TCRdb re-called the 5' RACE reads through MiXCR, storing one row per CDR3 protein. The sample contains under 1,100,000 distinct CDR3 sequences, about 23% of which appear only once. The length of the CDR3 is 13 residues. The germline gives CDR1 SGHTA, CDR2 FQGNSA. The V end lost 3 bases, the J end lost 3 bases, and 9 bases lay between the germline ends. The sample belongs to a study of blood T cells in healthy people across ages. Study results and caveats: Researchers deemed the diversity estimates from one million T cells underestimates.

These data were also filed under a second study, of T cells of mothers and their children. That work adds: Related and unrelated pairs show TCR recombination output that thymic selection shapes similarly.

The V call is TRBV7-2, the J call TRBJ2-7; D may be TRBD2 (5 bases). The sample taken for sequencing was blood. The receptor was isolated from a girl aged 2-15 years in good health. The CDR3 region has the DNA TGTGCCAGCAGCTTCACCGGGAACTACGAGCAGTACTTC. It encodes CASSFTGNYEQYF.